One sample yielded the 8 T cell receptor beta chains listed below, sequenced in a study of molecular identifiers for immune sequencing clone quantification. One entry per CDR3 protein results from TCRdb running MiXCR on the PCR reads. Of about half a million distinct CDR3 sequences in the sample, roughly 23% were seen once. The specimen sequenced was naive CD8+ T cells from blood, with Jurkat cell RNA spiked in. Indicated subset: FACS-sorted CD8+CD4-CCR7+CD45RA+ naive T cells. The receptors originated from a human donor in good health. Some libraries in this study had Jurkat cell RNA spiked in.

V usage is TRBV30 and J usage is TRBJ1-2; a weak D match, TRBD1 (6 bases). The CDR3 covers 9 residues. The V gene lost 5 bases and the J gene lost 9 bases, with 7 bases spanning the gap. CDR1 is GTSNPN, CDR2 SVGIG, per germline (reference sequence). DNA for the CDR3: TGTGCCTGGGGACAGAGCTACACCTTC. This gives the protein CAWGQSYTF.

The sample holds many counts of this clonotype. This chain joins TRBV7-9 and TRBJ2-7; D is unresolved. The CDR3 contains 11 residues. V dropped 5 bases and J dropped 10 bases, with 12 bases sitting between them. From germline, CDR1 is SEHNR and CDR2 FQNEAQ (reference sequence). This CDR3 is CASSPGPQQYF. The CDR3, as DNA: TGTGCCAGCAGCCCCGGGCCCCAACAGTACTTC.

The chain links TRBV28 to TRBJ2-5; 9 nucleotides agree with TRBD1. CDR3 length: 15 amino acids. The V segment lost 6 bases and the J segment 5 bases; nucleotides outside the gene matches: 10. Germline CDR1 MDHEN, CDR2 SYDVKM. The DNA for the CDR3 is TGTGCCAGCAGCCCCCCTCGGGACAGGGTTGAGACCCAGTACTTC. It specifies CASSPPRDRVETQYF. Full variable domain (outside the CDR3, taken from reference TRBV28 and TRBJ2-5): DVKVTQSSRYLVKRTGEKVFLECVQDMDHENMFWYRQDPGLGLRLIYFSYDVKMKEKGDIPEGYSVSREKKERFSLILESASTNQTSMYLCASSPPRDRVETQYFGPGTRLLVL.

This clonotype has ten or more counts. The chain has TRBV7-9 and TRBJ2-3; tentative D call: TRBD2 (6 bases). CDR3 length: 13 residues. V lost 7 bases to trimming and J lost 4 bases, with 12 bases between them. Germline V gene sequence: CDR1 SEHNR, CDR2 FQNEAQ (reference sequence). In DNA form, the CDR3 reads TGTGCCAGCACCCCGACTAGGTCAGATACGCAGTATTTT. It specifies CASTPTRSDTQYF.

This clonotype appeared many times. The V gene is TRBV7-2, the J gene TRBJ2-1; unclear D gene. The CDR3 runs to 15 residues. The ends were cut back, 4 bases at V and 6 bases at J, with 16 bases in the middle. Germline V gene sequence: CDR1 SGHTA, CDR2 FQGNSA. CDR3 DNA: TGTGCCAGCAGCTCCGGTAATCTCCTACCCAATGAGCAGTTCTTC. The encoded protein is CASSSGNLLPNEQFF.

The chain uses TRBV7-9 and TRBJ2-2; 11 nucleotides agree with TRBD2. This CDR3 has 16 amino acids. Trimming cost V 6 bases and J 7 bases; bases outside gene matches: 10. CDR1 and CDR2 (germline): SEHNR, FQNEAQ (reference sequence). CDR3 sequence: CASSQLAGDDIGELFF. Written as DNA, the CDR3 is TGTGCCAGCAGTCAACTAGCGGGAGATGACATCGGGGAGCTGTTTTTT.

This clonotype was found many times. V is TRBV4-3 and J is TRBJ1-3; D is perhaps TRBD1 (5 bases). The CDR3 contains 15 residues. In germline, CDR1 is LGHNA, CDR2 YSLEER. The V end lost 0 bases, the J end lost 2 bases, and 8 bases lay between the germline ends. The CDR3 DNA follows: TGCGCCAGCAGCCAAGATTGGGGGACTGGAAACACCATATATTTT. Amino acids: CASSQDWGTGNTIYF.

In its sample, this clonotype was seen many times. The chain joins TRBV20-1 to TRBJ2-2, with a tentative D call TRBD2 (5 bases). Germline V CDR1 and CDR2: DFQATT, SNEGSKA (reference sequence). There are 14 residues in the CDR3. Trimming took off 5 bases at V and 4 bases at J, with 14 bases between the two ends. CDR3 protein: CSAFSADGTGELFF. In DNA, the CDR3 is TGCAGTGCTTTTAGCGCGGATGGCACCGGGGAGCTGTTTTTT.